This TCR beta chain appears in the sequencing data of a study of T cells in Graves' hyperthyroidism and ophthalmopathy. Study-level results: A median about 7 months before onset, the model predicted ophthalmopathy.

The CDR3 is 12 amino acids. Trimming left V 4 bases short and J 4 bases short, with 9 bases between. The germline V gene has CDR1 SQVTM and CDR2 ANQGSEA. Researchers took RNA transcripts and amplified the TCR beta CDR3 regions from them. Initially, a first-round RT-PCR of the TCR CDR3 employed the HTBI primer set. TCRdb redid the calling of the multiplex PCR reads with MiXCR, one entry per CDR3 protein. The sample contains roughly 580,000 distinct CDR3 sequences, roughly 46% of which appear only once. No progression to ophthalmopathy during 18 months of follow-up defined stable disease. Those patients with uncontrolled infection, other autoimmune disease, pregnancy or lactation were excluded. Each diagnosis was grounded in clinical symptoms, serum thyroxine and TRAb, thyroid ultrasound, and orbital computed tomography. In regard to this clonotype: Its antigen is unidentified.

Specimen: peripheral blood or thyroid tissue (not recorded which). This chain connects TRBV29-1 to TRBJ2-3; D is possibly TRBD1 (5 bases). The source is a woman between 18 and 30 years old with Graves' hyperthyroidism. DNA of the CDR3: TGCAGCGTTGGGCAGGGTTCAGATACGCAGTATTTT. It specifies CSVGQGSDTQYF.